Detailed here is one T cell receptor (beta chain). Its antigen is undetermined. V shed 2 bases, J shed 6 bases, and the junction held 7 bases outside the gene matches. Germline V CDR1 and CDR2: LNHDA, SQIVND (reference sequence). The CDR3 has 14 residues. Assay used: immunoSEQ multiplex PCR; TCRdb lists only in-frame clones, some missing. This table has tens of thousands of clones, 92% appearing once. This entry belongs to a study of T cells after posttransplantation cyclophosphamide. Findings and caveats of the study: Tissue-infiltrating T cells from skin or gut overlapped little with blood T cells. Donor-recipient repertoire similarity was low at 1-2 months, rising over year one.

This chain links TRBV19 with TRBJ2-7, with 7 bases that match TRBD1. The sample consisted of PBMCs. The source is a woman in her forties or fifties in good health and a related stem cell transplant donor. The CDR3: CASSIRQGPPEQYF. The CDR3, as DNA: TGTGCCAGTAGTATACGACAGGGTCCCCCCGAGCAGTACTTC.